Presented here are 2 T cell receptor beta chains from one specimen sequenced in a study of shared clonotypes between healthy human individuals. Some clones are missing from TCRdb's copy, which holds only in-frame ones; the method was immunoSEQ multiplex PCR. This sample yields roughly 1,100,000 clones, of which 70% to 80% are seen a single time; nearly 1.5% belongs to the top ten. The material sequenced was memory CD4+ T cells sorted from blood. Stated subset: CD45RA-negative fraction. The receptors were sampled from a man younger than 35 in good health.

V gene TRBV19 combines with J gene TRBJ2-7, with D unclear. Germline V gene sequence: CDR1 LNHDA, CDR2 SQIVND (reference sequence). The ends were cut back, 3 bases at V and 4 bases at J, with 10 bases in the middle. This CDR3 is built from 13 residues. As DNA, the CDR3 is TGTGCCAGTAGTATTGGGGAAGGTTACGAGCAGTACTTC. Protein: CASSIGEGYEQYF.

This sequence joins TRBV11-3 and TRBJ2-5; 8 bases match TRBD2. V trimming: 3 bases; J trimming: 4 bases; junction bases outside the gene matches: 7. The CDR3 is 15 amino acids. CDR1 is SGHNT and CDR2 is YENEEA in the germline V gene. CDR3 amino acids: CASSLVIGRVETQYF. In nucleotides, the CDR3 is TGTGCCAGCAGCTTGGTGATCGGGAGGGTAGAGACCCAGTACTTC.